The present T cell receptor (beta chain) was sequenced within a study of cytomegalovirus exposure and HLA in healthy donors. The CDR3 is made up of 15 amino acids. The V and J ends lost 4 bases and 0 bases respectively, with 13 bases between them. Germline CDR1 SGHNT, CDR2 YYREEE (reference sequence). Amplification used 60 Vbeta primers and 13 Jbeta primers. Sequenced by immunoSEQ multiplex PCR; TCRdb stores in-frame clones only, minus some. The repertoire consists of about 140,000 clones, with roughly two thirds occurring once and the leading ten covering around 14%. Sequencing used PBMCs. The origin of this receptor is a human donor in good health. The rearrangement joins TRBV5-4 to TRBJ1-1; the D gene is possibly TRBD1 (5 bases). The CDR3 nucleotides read TGTGCCAGCAGCGCGGGACGGGAATTGAACACTGAAGCTTTCTTT. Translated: CASSAGRELNTEAFF. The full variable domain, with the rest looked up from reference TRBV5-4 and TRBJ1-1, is ETGVTQSPTHLIKTRGQQVTLRCSSQSGHNTVSWYQQALGQGPQFIFQYYREEENGRGNFPPRFSGLQFPNYSSELNVNALELDDSALYLCASSAGRELNTEAFFGQGTRLTVV.